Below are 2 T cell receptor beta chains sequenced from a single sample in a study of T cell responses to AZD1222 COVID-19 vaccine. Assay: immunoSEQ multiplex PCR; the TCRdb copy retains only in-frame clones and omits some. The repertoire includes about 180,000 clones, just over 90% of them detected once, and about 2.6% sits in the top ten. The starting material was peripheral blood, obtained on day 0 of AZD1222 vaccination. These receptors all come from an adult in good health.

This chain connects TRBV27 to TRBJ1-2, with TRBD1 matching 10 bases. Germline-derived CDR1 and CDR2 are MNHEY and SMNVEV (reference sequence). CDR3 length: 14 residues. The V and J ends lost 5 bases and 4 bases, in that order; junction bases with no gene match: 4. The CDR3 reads CASSRDRGGYGYTF. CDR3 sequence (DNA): TGTGCCAGCAGTCGGGACAGGGGAGGCTATGGCTACACCTTC.

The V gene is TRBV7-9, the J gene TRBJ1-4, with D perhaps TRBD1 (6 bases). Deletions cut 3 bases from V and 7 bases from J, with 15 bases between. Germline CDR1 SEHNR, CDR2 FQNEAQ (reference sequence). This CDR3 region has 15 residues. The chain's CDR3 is CASSFRTGGVEKLFF. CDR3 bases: TGTGCCAGCAGCTTCCGGACCGGGGGCGTTGAAAAACTGTTTTTT.